This TCR beta chain was retrieved from a study of metastatic and nonmetastatic thyroid tumors. The overall study: It was across blood and tumor or nodule tissue from malignant and benign thyroid patients that repertoires were compared.

TCRdb redid the clone calls on the PCR reads using MiXCR. This table has roughly 14,000 clones, 20% to 25% appearing once. The entire patient cohort was treatment-naive prior to thyroid surgery. The germline gives CDR1 PRHDT, CDR2 FYEKMQ (reference sequence). The CDR3 extends over 15 amino acids. V lost 3 bases to trimming and J lost 2 bases, with 12 bases between them. Material for sequencing was tumor tissue. The gene calls are TRBV13 and TRBJ2-3; tentatively, D is TRBD1 (7 bases). This clonotype originated in a female donor with papillary thyroid cancer or a benign thyroid nodule (not recorded which). Some clones in this sample may be carry-over from other donors' samples. CDR3 amino acids: CASSFRGENTDTQYF. CDR3 nucleotide sequence: TGTGCCAGCAGCTTCAGGGGGGAGAACACAGATACGCAGTATTTT.